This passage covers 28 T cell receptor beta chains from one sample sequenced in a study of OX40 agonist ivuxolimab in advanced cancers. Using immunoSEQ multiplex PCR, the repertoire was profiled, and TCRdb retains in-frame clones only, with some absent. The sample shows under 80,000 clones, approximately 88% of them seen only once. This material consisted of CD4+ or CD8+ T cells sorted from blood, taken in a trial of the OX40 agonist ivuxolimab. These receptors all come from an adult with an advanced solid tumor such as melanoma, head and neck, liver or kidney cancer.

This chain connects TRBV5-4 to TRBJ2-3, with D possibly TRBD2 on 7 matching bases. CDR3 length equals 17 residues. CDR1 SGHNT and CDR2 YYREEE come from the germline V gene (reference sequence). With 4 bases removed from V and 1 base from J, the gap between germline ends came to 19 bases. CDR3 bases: TGTGCCAGCAGCCCCCCGAGGGGGGGGGCGGGCACAGATACGCAGTATTTT. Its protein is CASSPPRGGAGTDTQYF.

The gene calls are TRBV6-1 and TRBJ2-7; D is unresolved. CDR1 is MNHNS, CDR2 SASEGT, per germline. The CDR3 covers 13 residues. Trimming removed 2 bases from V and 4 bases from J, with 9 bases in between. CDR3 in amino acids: CASSESGRYEQYF. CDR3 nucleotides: TGTGCCAGCAGTGAATCCGGCAGATACGAGCAGTACTTC.

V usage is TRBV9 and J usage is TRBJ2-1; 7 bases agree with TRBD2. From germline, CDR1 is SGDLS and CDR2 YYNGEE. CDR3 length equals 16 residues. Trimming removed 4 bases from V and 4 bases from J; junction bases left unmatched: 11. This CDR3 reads CASSRTLAEIYNEQFF. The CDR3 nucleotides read TGTGCCAGCAGCCGCACCCTAGCGGAAATTTACAATGAGCAGTTCTTC.

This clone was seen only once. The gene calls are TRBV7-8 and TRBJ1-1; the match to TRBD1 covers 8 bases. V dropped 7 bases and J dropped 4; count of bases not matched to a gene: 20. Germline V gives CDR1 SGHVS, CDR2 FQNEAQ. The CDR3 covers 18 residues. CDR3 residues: CASTISRQGPGGATEAFF. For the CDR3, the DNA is TGTGCCAGCACCATATCCCGACAGGGGCCCGGGGGAGCCACTGAAGCTTTCTTT.

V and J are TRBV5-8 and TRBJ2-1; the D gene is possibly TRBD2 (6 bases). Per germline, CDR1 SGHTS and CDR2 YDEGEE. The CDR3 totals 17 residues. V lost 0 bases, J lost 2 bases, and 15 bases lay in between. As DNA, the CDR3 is TGTGCCAGCAGCTTGGCGGTCGGGACTTTAACCTACAATGAGCAGTTCTTC. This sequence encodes CASSLAVGTLTYNEQFF.

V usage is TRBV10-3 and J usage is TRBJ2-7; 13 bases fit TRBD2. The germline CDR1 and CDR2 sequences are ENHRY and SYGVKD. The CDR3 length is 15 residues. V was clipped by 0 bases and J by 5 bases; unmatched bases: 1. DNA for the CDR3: TGTGCCATCAGTGAGTCGGGACTAGCGGGACACGAGCAGTACTTC. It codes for CAISESGLAGHEQYF.

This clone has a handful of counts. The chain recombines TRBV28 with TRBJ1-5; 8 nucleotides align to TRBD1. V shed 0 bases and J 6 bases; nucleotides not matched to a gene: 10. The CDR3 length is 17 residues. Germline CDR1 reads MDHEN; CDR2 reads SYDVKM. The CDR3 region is CASSLWGRAGGGQPQHF. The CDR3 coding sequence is TGTGCCAGCAGTTTATGGGGGAGGGCAGGGGGCGGTCAGCCCCAGCATTTT.

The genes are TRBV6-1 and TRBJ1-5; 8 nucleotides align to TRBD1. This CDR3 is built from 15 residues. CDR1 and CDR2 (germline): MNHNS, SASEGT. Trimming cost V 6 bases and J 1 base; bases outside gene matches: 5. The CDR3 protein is CASRTQGASNQPQHF. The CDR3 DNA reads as TGTGCCAGCAGGACCCAGGGGGCGAGCAATCAGCCCCAGCATTTT.

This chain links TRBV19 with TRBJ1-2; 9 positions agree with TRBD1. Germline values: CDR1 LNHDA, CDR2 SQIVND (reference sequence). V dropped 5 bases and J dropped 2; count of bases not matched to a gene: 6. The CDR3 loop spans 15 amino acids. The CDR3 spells CASSGPGQGNYGYTF. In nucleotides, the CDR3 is TGTGCCAGTAGTGGTCCGGGACAGGGAAACTATGGCTACACCTTC. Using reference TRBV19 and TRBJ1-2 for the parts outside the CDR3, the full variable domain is DGGITQSPKYLFRKEGQNVTLSCEQNLNHDAMYWYRQDPGQGLRLIYYSQIVNDFQKGDIAEGYSVSREKKESFPLTVTSAQKNPTAFYLCASSGPGQGNYGYTFGSGTRLTVV.

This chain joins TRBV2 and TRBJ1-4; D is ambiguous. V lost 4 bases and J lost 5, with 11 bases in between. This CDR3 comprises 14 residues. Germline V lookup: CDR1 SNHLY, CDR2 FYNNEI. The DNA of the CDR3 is TGTGCCAGCAGTGTGGGCAGGCAGAATGAAAAACTGTTTTTT. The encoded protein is CASSVGRQNEKLFF.

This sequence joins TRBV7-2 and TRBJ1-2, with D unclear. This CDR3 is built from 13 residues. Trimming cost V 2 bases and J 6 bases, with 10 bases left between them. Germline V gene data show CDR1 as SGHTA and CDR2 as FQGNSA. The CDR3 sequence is CASSLSIADGYTF. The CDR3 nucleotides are TGTGCCAGCAGCTTAAGTATCGCTGATGGCTACACCTTC. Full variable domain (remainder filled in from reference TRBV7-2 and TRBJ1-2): GAGVSQSPSNKVTEKGKDVELRCDPISGHTALYWYRQSLGQGLEFLIYFQGNSAPDKSGLPSDRFSAERTGGSVSTLTIQRTQQEDSAVYLCASSLSIADGYTFGSGTRLTVV.

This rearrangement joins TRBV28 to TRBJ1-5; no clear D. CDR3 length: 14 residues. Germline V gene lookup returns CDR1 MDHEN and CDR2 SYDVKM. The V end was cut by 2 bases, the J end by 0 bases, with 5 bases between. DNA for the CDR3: TGTGCCAGCAGTTTACAGATTAGCAATCAGCCCCAGCATTTT. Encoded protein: CASSLQISNQPQHF. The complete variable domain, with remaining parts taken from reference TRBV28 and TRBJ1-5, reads DVKVTQSSRYLVKRTGEKVFLECVQDMDHENMFWYRQDPGLGLRLIYFSYDVKMKEKGDIPEGYSVSREKKERFSLILESASTNQTSMYLCASSLQISNQPQHFGDGTRLSIL.

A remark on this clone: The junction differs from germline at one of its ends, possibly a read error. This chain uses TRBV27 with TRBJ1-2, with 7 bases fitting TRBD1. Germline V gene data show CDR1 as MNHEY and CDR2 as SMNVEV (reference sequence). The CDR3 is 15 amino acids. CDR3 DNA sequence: TGTGCCAGCAGATTATGGGACAGAGAAATGTATGGCTACACCTTC. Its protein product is CASRLWDREMYGYTF.

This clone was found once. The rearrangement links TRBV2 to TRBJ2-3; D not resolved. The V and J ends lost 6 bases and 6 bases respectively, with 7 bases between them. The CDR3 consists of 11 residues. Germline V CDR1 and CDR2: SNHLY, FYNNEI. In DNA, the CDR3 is TGTGCCAGCAGCCTCTCTGATACGCAGTATTTT. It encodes CASSLSDTQYF.

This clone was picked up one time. The CDR3 bases are TGTGCCAGCAGCTTAGGGACGGGGAGGGGCGACTCCTACAATGAGCAGTTCTTC. Translation gives CASSLGTGRGDSYNEQFF. The V and J genes are TRBV7-9 and TRBJ2-1, with 7 bases that match TRBD2. The V gene's germline CDR1 is SEHNR and CDR2 FQNEAQ (reference sequence). The CDR3 spans 18 residues. The V segment lost 1 base and the J segment 0 bases; nucleotides outside the gene matches: 9.

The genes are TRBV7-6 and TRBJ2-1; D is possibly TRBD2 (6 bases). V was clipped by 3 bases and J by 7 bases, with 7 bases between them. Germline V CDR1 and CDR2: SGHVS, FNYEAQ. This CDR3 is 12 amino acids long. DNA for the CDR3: TGTGCCAGCAGCTTCCGGGGGAATGAGCAGTTCTTC. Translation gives CASSFRGNEQFF.

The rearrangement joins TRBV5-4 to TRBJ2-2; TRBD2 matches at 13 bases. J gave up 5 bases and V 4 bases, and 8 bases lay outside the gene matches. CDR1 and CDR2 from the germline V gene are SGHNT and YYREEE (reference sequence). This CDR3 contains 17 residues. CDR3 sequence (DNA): TGTGCCAGCAGCCGTACTAGCGGGAGGGCGGGAACCGGGGAGCTGTTTTTT. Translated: CASSRTSGRAGTGELFF.

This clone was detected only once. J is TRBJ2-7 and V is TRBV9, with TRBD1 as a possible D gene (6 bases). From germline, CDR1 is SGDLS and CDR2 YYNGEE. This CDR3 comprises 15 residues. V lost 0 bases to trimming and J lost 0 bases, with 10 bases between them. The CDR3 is CASSVGSRGSYEQYF. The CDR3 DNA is TGTGCCAGCAGCGTAGGTAGCAGGGGCTCCTACGAGCAGTACTTC.

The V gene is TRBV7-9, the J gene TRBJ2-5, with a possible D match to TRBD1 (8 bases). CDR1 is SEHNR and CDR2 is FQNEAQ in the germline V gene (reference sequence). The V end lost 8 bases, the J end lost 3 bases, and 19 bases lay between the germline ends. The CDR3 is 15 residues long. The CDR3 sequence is CASGRGQAGEETQYF. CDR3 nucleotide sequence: TGTGCCAGCGGGAGGGGACAGGCCGGAGAAGAGACCCAGTACTTC. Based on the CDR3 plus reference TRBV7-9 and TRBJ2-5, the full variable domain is DTGVSQNPRHKITKRGQNVTFRCDPISEHNRLYWYRQTLGQGPEFLTYFQNEAQLEKSRLLSDRFSAERPKGSFSTLEIQRTEQGDSAMYLCASGRGQAGEETQYFGPGTRLLVL.

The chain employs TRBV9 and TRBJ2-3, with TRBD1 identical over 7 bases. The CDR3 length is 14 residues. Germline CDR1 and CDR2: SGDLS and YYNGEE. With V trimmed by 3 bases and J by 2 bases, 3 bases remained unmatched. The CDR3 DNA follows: TGTGCCAGCAGCGCGACAGGGTCCACAGATACGCAGTATTTT. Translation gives CASSATGSTDTQYF.

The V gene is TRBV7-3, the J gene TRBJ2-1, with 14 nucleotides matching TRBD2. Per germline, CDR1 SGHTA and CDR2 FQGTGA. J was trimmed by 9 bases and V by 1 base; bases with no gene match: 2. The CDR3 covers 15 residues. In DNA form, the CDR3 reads TGTGCCAGCAGCTTAATTGGACTAGCGGGAGGTGAGCAGTTCTTC. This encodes CASSLIGLAGGEQFF.

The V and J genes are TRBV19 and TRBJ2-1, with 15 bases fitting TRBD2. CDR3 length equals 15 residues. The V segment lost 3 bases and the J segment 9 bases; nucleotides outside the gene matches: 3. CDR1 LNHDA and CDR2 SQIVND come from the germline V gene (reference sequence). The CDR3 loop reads CASSIGLAGGGEQFF. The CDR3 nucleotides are TGTGCCAGTAGTATCGGACTAGCGGGAGGGGGTGAGCAGTTCTTC.

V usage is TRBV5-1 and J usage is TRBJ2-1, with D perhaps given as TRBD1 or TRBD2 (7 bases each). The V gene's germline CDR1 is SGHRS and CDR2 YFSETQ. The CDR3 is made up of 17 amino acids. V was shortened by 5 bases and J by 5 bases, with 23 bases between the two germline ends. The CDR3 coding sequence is TGCGCCAGCAGTCGAGGGGGCGGCGGGAGAACAGACAATGAGCAGTTCTTC. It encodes CASSRGGGGRTDNEQFF.

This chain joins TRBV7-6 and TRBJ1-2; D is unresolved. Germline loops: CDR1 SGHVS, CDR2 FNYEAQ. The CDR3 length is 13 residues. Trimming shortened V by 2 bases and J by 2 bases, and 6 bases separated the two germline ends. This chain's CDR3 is CASSLTENYGYTF. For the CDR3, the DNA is TGTGCCAGCAGCTTAACGGAAAACTATGGCTACACCTTC.

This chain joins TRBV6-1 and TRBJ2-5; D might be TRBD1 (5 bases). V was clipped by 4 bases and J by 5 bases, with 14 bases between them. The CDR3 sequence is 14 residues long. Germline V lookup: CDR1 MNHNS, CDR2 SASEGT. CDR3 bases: TGTGCCAGCAGTGGGACATACGATGGGGAGACCCAGTACTTC. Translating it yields CASSGTYDGETQYF.

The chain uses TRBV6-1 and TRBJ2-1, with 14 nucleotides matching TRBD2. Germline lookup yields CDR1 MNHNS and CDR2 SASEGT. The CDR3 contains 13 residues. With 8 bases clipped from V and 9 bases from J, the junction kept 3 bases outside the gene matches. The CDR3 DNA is TGTGCCAGCGGGACTAGCGGGAGAGGTGAGCAGTTCTTC. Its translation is CASGTSGRGEQFF.

In DNA form, the CDR3 reads TGTGCCAGCAGCGTTATAGACAGGGGGCATGGAAACACCATATATTTT. It specifies CASSVIDRGHGNTIYF. The chain couples TRBV9 to TRBJ1-3; TRBD1 matches 10 bases. The CDR3 is 16 residues long. V lost 2 bases, J lost 3 bases, and 5 bases stayed unmatched. Germline CDR1 SGDLS, CDR2 YYNGEE.

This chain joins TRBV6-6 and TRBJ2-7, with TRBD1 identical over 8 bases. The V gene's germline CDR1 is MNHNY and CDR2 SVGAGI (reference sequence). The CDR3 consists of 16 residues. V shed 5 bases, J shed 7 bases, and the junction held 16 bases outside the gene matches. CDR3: CASSPPRQGRRGEQYF. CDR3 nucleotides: TGTGCCAGCAGTCCCCCTCGACAGGGGAGGCGGGGAGAGCAGTACTTC.